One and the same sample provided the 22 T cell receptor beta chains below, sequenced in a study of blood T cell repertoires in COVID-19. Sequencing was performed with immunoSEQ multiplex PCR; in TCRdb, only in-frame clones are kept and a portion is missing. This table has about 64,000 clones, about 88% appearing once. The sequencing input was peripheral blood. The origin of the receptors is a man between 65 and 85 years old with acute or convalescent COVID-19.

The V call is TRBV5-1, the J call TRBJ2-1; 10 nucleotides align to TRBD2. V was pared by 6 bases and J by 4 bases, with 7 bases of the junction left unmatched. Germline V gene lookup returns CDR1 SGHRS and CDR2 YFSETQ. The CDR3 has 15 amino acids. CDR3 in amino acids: CASTSTSGVYNEQFF. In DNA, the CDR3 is TGCGCCAGCACCAGTACTAGCGGGGTGTACAATGAGCAGTTCTTC.

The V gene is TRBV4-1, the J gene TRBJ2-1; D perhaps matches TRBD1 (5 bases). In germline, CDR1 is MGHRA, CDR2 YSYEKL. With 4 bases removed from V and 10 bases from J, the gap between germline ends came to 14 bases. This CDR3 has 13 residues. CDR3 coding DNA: TGCGCCAGCAGCCCCCAGGGATTATTCGAGCAGTTCTTC. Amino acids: CASSPQGLFEQFF.

The DNA of the CDR3 is TGTGCCAGCAGCCAAGATCCAGCGGGGGGCCGTCGGAATGAGCAGTTCTTC. Protein: CASSQDPAGGRRNEQFF. The chain carries TRBV3-1 (or the pseudogene TRBV3-2) and TRBJ2-1, with 9 bases lining up with TRBD2. The CDR3 runs 17 residues. From germline, CDR1 is LGHDT and CDR2 YNNKEL (reference sequence). Unmatched junction bases numbered 10, after V lost 0 bases and J lost 7 bases.

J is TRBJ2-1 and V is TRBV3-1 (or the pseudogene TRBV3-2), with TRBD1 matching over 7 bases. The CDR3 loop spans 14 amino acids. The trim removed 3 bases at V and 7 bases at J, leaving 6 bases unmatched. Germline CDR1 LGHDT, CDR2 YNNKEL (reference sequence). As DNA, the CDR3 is TGTGCCAGCAGCCAGACAGGGAGAAGGAATGAGCAGTTCTTC. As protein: CASSQTGRRNEQFF.

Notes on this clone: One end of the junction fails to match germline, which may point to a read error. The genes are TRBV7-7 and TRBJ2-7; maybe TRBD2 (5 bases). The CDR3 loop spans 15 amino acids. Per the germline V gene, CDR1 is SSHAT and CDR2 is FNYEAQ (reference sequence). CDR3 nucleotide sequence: TGTGCTAGCAGCTTCCGCCGCGGGCCGAACTACGAGCAGTACTTC. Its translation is CASSFRRGPNYEQYF. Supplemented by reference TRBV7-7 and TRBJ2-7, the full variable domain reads GAGVSQSPRYKVTKRGQDVTLRCDPISSHATLYWYQQALGQGPEFLTYFNYEAQPDKSGLPSDRFSAERPEGSISTLTIQRTEQRDSAMYRCASSFRRGPNYEQYFGPGTRLTVT.

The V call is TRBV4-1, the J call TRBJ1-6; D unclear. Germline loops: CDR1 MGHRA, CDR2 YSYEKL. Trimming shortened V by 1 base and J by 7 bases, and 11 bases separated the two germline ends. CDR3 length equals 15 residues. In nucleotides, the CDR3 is TGCGCCAGCAGCCAAGGCGTGCTCGCCAATTCACCCCTCCACTTT. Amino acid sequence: CASSQGVLANSPLHF.

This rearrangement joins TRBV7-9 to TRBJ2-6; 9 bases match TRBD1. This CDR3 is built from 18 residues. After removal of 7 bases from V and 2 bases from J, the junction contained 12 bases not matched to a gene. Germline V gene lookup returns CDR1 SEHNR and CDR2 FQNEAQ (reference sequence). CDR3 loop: CASNPLRNRGPGANVLTF. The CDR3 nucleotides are TGTGCCAGCAACCCACTCCGTAACAGGGGGCCTGGGGCCAACGTCCTGACTTTC.

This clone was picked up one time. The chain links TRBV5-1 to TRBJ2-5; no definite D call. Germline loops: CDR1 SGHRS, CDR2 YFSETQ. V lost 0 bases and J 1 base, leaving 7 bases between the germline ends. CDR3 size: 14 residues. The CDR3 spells CASSLGQRQETQYF. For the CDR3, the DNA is TGCGCCAGCAGCTTGGGGCAGCGCCAAGAGACCCAGTACTTC.

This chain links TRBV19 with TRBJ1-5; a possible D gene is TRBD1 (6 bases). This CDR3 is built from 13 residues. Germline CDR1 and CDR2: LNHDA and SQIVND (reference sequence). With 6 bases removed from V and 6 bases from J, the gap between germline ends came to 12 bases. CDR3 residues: CASRTGGGQPQHF. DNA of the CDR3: TGTGCCAGTAGGACAGGAGGAGGTCAGCCCCAGCATTTT.

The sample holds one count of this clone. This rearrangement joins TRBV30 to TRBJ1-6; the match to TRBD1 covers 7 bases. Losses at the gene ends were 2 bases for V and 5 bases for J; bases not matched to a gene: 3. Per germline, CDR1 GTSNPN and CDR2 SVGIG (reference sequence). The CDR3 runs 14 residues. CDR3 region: CAWSQGVNNSPLHF. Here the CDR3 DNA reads TGTGCCTGGAGTCAGGGGGTGAATAATTCACCCCTCCACTTT.

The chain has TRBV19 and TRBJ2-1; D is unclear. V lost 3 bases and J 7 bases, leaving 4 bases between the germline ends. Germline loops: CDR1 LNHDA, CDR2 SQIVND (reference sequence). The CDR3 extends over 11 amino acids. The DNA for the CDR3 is TGTGCCAGTAGTATCCGGAATGAGCAGTTCTTC. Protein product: CASSIRNEQFF.

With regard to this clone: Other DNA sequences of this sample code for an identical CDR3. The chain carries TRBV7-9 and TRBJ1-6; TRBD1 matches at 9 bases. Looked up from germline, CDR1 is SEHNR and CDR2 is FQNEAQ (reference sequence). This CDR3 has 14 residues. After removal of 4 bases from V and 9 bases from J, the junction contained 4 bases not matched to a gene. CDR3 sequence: CASSSPGQGSPLHF. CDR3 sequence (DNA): TGTGCCAGCAGCTCACCGGGACAGGGTTCACCCCTCCACTTT. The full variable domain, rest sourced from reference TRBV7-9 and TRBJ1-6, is DTGVSQNPRHKITKRGQNVTFRCDPISEHNRLYWYRQTLGQGPEFLTYFQNEAQLEKSRLLSDRFSAERPKGSFSTLEIQRTEQGDSAMYLCASSSPGQGSPLHFGNGTRLTVT.

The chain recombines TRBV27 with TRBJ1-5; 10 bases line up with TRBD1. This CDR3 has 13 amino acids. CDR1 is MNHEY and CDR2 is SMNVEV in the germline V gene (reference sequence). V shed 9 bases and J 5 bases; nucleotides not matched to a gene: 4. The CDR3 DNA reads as TGTGCCAGTGGGACAGGGGCACATCAGCCCCAGCATTTT. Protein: CASGTGAHQPQHF.

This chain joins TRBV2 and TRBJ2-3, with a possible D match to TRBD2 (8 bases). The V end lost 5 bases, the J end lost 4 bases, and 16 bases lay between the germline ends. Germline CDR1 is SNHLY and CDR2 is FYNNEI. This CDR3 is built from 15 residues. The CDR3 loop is CASSSQGTRADTQYF. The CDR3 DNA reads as TGTGCCAGCAGTTCACAGGGGACTAGAGCAGATACGCAGTATTTT. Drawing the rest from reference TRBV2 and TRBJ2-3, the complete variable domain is EPEVTQTPSHQVTQMGQEVILRCVPISNHLYFYWYRQILGQKVEFLVSFYNNEISEKSEIFDDQFSVERPDGSNFTLKIRSTKLEDSAMYFCASSSQGTRADTQYFGPGTRLTVL.

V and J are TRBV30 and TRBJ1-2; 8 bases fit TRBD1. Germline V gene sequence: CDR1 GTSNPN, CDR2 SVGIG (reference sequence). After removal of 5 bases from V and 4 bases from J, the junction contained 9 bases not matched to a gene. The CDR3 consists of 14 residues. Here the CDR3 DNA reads TGTGCCTGGGTACCGATTCAGGGGGCCTATGGCTACACCTTC. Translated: CAWVPIQGAYGYTF.

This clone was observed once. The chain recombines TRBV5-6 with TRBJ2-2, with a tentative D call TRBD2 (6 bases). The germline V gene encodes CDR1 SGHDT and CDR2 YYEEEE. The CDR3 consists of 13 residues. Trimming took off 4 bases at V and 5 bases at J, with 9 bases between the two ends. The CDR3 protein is CASSPRGTGELFF. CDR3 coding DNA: TGTGCCAGCAGCCCTCGGGGGACCGGGGAGCTGTTTTTT.

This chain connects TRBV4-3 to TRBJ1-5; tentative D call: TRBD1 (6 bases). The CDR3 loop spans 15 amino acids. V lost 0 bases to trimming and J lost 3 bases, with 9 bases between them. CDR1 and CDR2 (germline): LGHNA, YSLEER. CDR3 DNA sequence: TGCGCCAGCAGCCAAGATTGGGGGCCCAATCAGCCCCAGCATTTT. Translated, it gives CASSQDWGPNQPQHF.

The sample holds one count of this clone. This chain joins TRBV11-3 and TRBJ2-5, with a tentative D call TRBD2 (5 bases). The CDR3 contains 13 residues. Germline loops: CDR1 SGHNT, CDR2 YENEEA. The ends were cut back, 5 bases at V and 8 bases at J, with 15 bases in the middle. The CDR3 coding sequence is TGTGCCAGCAGCCTCGAGGGCGGCCAAACCCAGTACTTC. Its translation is CASSLEGGQTQYF.

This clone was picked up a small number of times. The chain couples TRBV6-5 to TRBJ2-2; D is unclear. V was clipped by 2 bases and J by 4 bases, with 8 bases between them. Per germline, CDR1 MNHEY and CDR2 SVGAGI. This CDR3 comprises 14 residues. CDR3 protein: CASSYEAVTGELFF. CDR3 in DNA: TGTGCCAGCAGTTACGAGGCGGTCACCGGGGAGCTGTTTTTT.

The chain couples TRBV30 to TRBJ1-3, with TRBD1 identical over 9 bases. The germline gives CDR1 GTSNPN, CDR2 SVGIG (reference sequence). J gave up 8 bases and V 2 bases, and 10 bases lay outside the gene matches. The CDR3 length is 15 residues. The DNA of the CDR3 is TGTGCCTGGAGTCCACTGGACAGGGGAGGGTACACCATATATTTT. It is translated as CAWSPLDRGGYTIYF.

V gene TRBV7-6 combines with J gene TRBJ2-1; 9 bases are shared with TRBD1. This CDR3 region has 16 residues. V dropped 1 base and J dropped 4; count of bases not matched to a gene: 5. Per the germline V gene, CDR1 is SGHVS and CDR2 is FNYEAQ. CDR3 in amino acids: CASSLVTGTGYNEQFF. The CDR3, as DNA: TGTGCCAGCAGCTTAGTAACCGGGACAGGGTACAATGAGCAGTTCTTC.

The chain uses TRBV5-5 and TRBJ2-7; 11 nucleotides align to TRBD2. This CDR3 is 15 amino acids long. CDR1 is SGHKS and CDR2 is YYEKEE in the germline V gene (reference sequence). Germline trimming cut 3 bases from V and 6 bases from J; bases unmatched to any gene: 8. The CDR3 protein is CASSSVAGGPREQYF. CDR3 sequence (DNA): TGTGCCAGCAGCTCTGTAGCGGGGGGGCCTCGCGAGCAGTACTTC.